The sequence of this T cell receptor (beta chain) was determined in a study of T cells after yellow fever vaccination. The overall study: For low cell numbers, libraries were made with SMART-Seq v4 Ultra Low Input.

Study-level findings and limits: Clones that expanded after primary vaccination mostly reappeared after the booster (less than 98% CD4, 70% to 90% CD8). CD4 and CD8 compartments shared a small share of clonotypes, likely from convergent recombination.

The germline V gene encodes CDR1 MGHDK and CDR2 SYGVNS. Trimming removed 5 bases from V and 8 bases from J; junction bases left unmatched: 15. CDR3 length: 17 amino acids. Universal primer sites and UMIs were introduced during 5'RACE template-switching synthesis of TCR cDNA. TCRdb passed the 5' RACE reads through MiXCR, listing each CDR3 protein once. The table records hundreds of thousands of distinct CDR3 sequences, just over 20% of them present only once. This clonotype appeared a few times. What it binds is unknown. The sequencing here drew on PBMCs, taken 21 days after the first yellow fever vaccination. The V and J genes are TRBV25-1 and TRBJ1-4; 9 bases align to TRBD1. The source is a man aged 18 to 30 who received the YFV17D yellow fever vaccine. The CDR3 DNA follows: TGTGCCAGCAGTTCACCGGGGACAGGGAAGGTGACGGAAAAACTGTTTTTT. Its translation is CASSSPGTGKVTEKLFF.